These 12 T cell receptor beta chains were all obtained from the same sample, sequenced in a study of CD8+CD57+ T cells in acquired aplastic anemia. All sequencing subjects had displayed CD8+CD57+ cell expansion on flow cytometry. The template for TCR beta VDJ and CDR3 sequence profiling was genomic DNA. TCRdb processed the reads anew with MiXCR; each CDR3 protein has one entry. The repertoire consists of 170,000 or so distinct CDR3 sequences, with 40% to 60% occurring once and the leading ten covering around a third. Sequenced: sorted CD4+, CD8+, or CD8+CD57+ T cells (not recorded which) from PBMCs. The receptors come from a human donor with aplastic anemia.

Only one count was recorded for this clonotype. The genes are TRBV19 and TRBJ2-5, with 9 nucleotides matching TRBD2. The CDR3 contains 14 residues. The V segment lost 3 bases and the J segment 4 bases; nucleotides outside the gene matches: 3. Germline V lookup: CDR1 LNHDA, CDR2 SQIVND (reference sequence). CDR3 in DNA: TGTGCCAGTAGTATGTCTAGCGGGACAGAGACCCAGTACTTC. Residues: CASSMSSGTETQYF.

There are many counts of this clonotype. V is TRBV24-1 and J is TRBJ2-3, with 8 nucleotides matching TRBD1. Trimming at V came to 3 bases and at J to 0 bases, leaving 7 bases not matched to a gene. CDR3 length: 17 residues. Germline loops: CDR1 KGHDR, CDR2 SFDVKD. The CDR3 region is CATSDPRTGISTDTQYF. CDR3 bases: TGTGCCACCAGTGATCCTAGGACAGGGATTAGCACAGATACGCAGTATTTT.

The V gene is TRBV5-1, the J gene TRBJ1-6; D is perhaps TRBD1 (5 bases). The V and J ends lost 0 bases and 10 bases respectively, with 17 bases between them. The CDR3 is 16 amino acids. Germline-derived CDR1 and CDR2 are SGHRS and YFSETQ. CDR3 sequence (DNA): TGCGCCAGCAGCTTGGCAGGTGGCAGGGTGCGCTCACCCCTCCACTTT. The encoded protein is CASSLAGGRVRSPLHF. Using reference TRBV5-1 and TRBJ1-6 for the parts outside the CDR3, the full variable domain is KAGVTQTPRYLIKTRGQQVTLSCSPISGHRSVSWYQQTPGQGLQFLFEYFSETQRNKGNFPGRFSGRQFSNSRSEMNVSTLELGDSALYLCASSLAGGRVRSPLHFGNGTRLTVT.

About this clonotype itself: An end of the junction does not agree with germline; a read error may underlie this. This chain uses TRBV7-8 with TRBJ1-1; D perhaps matches TRBD1 (5 bases). The CDR3 sequence is 13 residues long. CDR1 is SGHVS, CDR2 FQNEAQ, per germline. The DNA of the CDR3 is TGTGCCGGCAGCCGGGACTTGAACACTGAAGCTTTCTTT. This codes for CAGSRDLNTEAFF.

The V and J genes are TRBV20-1 and TRBJ1-4, with D hard to call. Trimming stripped 6 bases from V and 4 bases from J, with 12 bases between. Per the germline V gene, CDR1 is DFQATT and CDR2 is SNEGSKA (reference sequence). The CDR3 totals 13 residues. The CDR3 protein is CSASFPNNEKLFF. The DNA for the CDR3 is TGCAGTGCCTCTTTCCCAAATAATGAAAAACTGTTTTTT.

With regard to this clonotype: This may come from a read error, since a much larger clone is one base off. The chain carries TRBV6-1 and TRBJ2-7, with a possible D match to TRBD1 (5 bases). The CDR3 is made up of 15 amino acids. Germline loops: CDR1 MNHNS, CDR2 SASEGT. The CDR3 nucleotides read TGTGCCAACAGTGAAGGAAGTGACAGCTCCTACGAGCAGTACTTC. Translated, it gives CANSEGSDSSYEQYF.

This clonotype occurred many times. The chain carries TRBV2 and TRBJ1-5; TRBD1 might be the D (6 bases). V shed 5 bases and J shed 3 bases, with 11 bases lying between them. The CDR3 length is 14 residues. In germline, CDR1 is SNHLY, CDR2 FYNNEI. CDR3 coding DNA: TGTGCCAGCAGTACCGGACAGCTCAATCAGCCCCAGCATTTT. Translated, it gives CASSTGQLNQPQHF.

This clonotype was recorded at least ten times. This chain joins TRBV7-2 and TRBJ2-7; TRBD1 aligns across 9 bases. The CDR3 is 14 amino acids. CDR1 SGHTA and CDR2 FQGNSA come from the germline V gene. After removal of 5 bases from V and 1 base from J, the junction contained 3 bases not matched to a gene. The CDR3: CASSQTGGSYEQYF. The CDR3 bases are TGTGCCAGCAGCCAGACAGGGGGTTCCTACGAGCAGTACTTC.

Details on this clonotype: A much larger clone is a single base away; this may be a read error. This sequence joins TRBV5-1 and TRBJ1-1, with 11 bases identical to TRBD1. The germline gives CDR1 SGHRS, CDR2 YFSETQ. There are 17 residues in the CDR3. V lost 4 bases, J lost 1 base, and 9 bases stayed unmatched. As DNA, the CDR3 is TGCGCCAGCAGCCGGACAGGGGGCGAAGGGGCGAACACTGAAGCTTTCTTT. This codes for CASSRTGGEGANTEAFF.

CDR3 region: CASSPGTGGLNTGYTEAFF. DNA for the CDR3: TGTGCCAGCTCACCCGGGACAGGGGGCCTTAACACCGGCTACACTGAAGCTTTCTTT. The V gene is TRBV25-1, the J gene TRBJ1-1; 12 nucleotides agree with TRBD1. Germline lookup yields CDR1 MGHDK and CDR2 SYGVNS. CDR3 length equals 19 residues. Trimming took 8 bases from V and 3 from J; bases not matched to a gene: 19.

This clonotype has a count of ten or more. The V gene is TRBV6-5, the J gene TRBJ1-1; the D gene is possibly TRBD1 (5 bases). The CDR3 length is 14 residues. Germline assignment: CDR1 MNHEY and CDR2 SVGAGI. The ends were cut back, 2 bases at V and 3 bases at J, with 10 bases in the middle. The CDR3 region is CASSYLGVDTEAFF. The CDR3 bases are TGTGCCAGCAGTTACCTAGGGGTTGACACTGAAGCTTTCTTT.

A remark on this clonotype: A junction boundary mismatches the germline segment, possibly from a read error. The rearrangement uses TRBV11-1 and TRBJ2-1; 8 nucleotides match TRBD1. The CDR3 is made up of 16 amino acids. The V gene's germline CDR1 is SGHAT and CDR2 FQDESV (reference sequence). The DNA of the CDR3 is TGTGCCAGCAGCTCAGAACAGGGGGATGGCTACAATGAGCAGTCCTTC. Translating gives CASSSEQGDGYNEQSF.